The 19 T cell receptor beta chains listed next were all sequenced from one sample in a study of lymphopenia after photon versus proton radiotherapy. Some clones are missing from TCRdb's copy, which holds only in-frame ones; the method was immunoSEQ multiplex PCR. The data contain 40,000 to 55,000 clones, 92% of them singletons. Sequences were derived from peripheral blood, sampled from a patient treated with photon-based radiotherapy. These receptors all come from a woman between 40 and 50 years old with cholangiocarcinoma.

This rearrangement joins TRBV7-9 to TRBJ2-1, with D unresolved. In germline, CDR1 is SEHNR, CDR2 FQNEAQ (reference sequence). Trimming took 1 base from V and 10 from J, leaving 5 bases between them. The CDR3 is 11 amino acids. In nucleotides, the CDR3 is TGTGCCAGCAGCTTAGTCGGAGAGCAGTTCTTC. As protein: CASSLVGEQFF.

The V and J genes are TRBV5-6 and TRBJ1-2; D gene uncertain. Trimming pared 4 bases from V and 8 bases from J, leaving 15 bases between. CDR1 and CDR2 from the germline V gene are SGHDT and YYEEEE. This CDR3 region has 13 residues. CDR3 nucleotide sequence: TGTGCCAGCAGCCTCGGCAGGAATGGCGGCTACACCTTC. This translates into CASSLGRNGGYTF.

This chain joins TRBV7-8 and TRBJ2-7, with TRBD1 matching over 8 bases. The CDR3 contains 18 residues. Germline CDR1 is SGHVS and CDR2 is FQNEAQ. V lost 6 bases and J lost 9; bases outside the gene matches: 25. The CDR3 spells CASSYVVPGQGQSLGQYF. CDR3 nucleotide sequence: TGTGCCAGCAGTTATGTTGTTCCAGGACAGGGTCAGTCGCTCGGGCAGTACTTC.

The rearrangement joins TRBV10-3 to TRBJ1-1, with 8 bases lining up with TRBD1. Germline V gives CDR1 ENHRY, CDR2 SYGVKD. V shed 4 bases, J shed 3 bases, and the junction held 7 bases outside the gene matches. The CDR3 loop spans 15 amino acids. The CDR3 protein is CAISGRTGRHTEAFF. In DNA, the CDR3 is TGTGCCATCAGTGGGCGGACAGGGAGACACACTGAAGCTTTCTTT.

The CDR3 loop reads CSVELTNQETQYF. The CDR3 DNA sequence: TGCAGCGTTGAATTAACAAACCAAGAGACCCAGTACTTC. The V call is TRBV29-1, the J call TRBJ2-5; unclear D gene. The length of the CDR3 is 13 residues. Trimming removed 2 bases from V and 0 bases from J, with 7 bases in between. Germline V gene data show CDR1 as SQVTM and CDR2 as ANQGSEA.

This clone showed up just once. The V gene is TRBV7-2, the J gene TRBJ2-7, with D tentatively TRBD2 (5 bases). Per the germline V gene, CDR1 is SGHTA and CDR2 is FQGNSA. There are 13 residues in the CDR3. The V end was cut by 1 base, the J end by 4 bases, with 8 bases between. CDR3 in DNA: TGTGCCAGCAGCTTAGTATCGGGGTACGAGCAGTACTTC. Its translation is CASSLVSGYEQYF.

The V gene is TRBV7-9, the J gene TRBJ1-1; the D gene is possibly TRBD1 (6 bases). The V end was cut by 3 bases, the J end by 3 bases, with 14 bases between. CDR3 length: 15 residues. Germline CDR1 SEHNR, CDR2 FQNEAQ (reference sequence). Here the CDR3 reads CASSLGFGGDTEAFF. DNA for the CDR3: TGTGCCAGCAGCTTGGGTTTCGGGGGCGACACTGAAGCTTTCTTT.

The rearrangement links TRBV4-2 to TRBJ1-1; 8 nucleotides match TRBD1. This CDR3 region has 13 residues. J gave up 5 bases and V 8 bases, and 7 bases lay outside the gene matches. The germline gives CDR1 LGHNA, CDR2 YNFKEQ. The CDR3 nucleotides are TGTGCCAGCGCGGACAGGGTTCGTACTGAAGCTTTCTTT. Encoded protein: CASADRVRTEAFF.

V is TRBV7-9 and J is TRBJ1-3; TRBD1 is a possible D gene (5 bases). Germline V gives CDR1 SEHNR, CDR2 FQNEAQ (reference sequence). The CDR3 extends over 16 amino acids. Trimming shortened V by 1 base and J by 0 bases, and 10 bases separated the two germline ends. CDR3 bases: TGTGCCAGCAGCTTAGAAGGGGTCGTCTCTGGAAACACCATATATTTT. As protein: CASSLEGVVSGNTIYF.

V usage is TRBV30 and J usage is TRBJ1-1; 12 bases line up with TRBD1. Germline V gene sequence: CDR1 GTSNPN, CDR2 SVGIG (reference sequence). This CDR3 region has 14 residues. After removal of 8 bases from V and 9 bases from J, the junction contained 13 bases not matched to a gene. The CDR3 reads CAQVQNRDRGQAFF. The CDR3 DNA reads TGTGCCCAAGTTCAGAATCGGGACAGGGGGCAAGCTTTCTTT.

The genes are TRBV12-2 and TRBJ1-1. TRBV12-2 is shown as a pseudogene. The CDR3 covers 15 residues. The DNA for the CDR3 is TGTGCAAGTCGCCCAGGACTCTACAGAGACACTGAAGCTTTCTTT. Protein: CASRPGLYRDTEAFF.

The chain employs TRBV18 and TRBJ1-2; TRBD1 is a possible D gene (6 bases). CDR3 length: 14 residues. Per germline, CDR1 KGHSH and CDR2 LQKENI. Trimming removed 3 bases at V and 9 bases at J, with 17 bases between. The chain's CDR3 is CASSPRTEHLSYTF. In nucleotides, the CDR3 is TGTGCCAGCTCACCGCGGACAGAGCACCTAAGCTACACCTTC.

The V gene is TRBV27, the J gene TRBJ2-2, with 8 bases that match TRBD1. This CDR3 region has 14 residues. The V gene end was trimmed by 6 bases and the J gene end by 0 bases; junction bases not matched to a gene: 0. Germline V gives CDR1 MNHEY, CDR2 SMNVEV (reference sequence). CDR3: CASRGQANTGELFF. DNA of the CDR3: TGTGCCAGCAGGGGACAGGCGAACACCGGGGAGCTGTTTTTT.

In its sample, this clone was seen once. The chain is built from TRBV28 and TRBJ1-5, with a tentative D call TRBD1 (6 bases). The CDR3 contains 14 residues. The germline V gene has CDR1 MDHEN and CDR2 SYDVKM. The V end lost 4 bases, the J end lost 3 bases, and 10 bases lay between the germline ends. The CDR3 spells CASSYDRNNQPQHF. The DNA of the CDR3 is TGTGCCAGCAGTTACGACAGGAACAATCAGCCCCAGCATTTT.

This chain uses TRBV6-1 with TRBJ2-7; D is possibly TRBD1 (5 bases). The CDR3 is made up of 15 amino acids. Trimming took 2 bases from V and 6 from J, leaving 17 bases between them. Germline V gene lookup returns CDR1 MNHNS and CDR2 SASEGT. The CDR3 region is CASSEFAALRGEQYF. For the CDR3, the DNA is TGTGCCAGCAGTGAATTCGCTGCGCTAAGGGGCGAGCAGTACTTC.

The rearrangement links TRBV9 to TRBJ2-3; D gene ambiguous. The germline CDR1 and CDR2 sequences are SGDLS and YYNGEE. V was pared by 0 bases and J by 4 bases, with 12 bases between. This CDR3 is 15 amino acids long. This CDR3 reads CASSVDGTPPDTQYF. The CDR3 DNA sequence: TGTGCCAGCAGCGTAGACGGAACCCCCCCAGATACGCAGTATTTT.

CDR3 residues: CATSREGTPYEQYF. In nucleotides, the CDR3 is TGTGCCACCAGCAGAGAGGGGACCCCCTACGAGCAGTACTTC. The rearrangement uses TRBV15 and TRBJ2-7; D possibly uses TRBD1 or TRBD2 (5 bases each). The V end was cut by 0 bases, the J end by 2 bases, with 8 bases between. CDR1 is LNHNV, CDR2 YYDKDF, per germline (reference sequence). The CDR3 sequence is 14 residues long.

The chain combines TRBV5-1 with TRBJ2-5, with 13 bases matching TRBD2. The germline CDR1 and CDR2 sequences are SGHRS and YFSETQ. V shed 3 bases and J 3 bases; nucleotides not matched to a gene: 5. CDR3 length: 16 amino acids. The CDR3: CASSSPGLAGKETQYF. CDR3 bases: TGCGCCAGCAGCTCCCCGGGACTAGCGGGAAAAGAGACCCAGTACTTC.

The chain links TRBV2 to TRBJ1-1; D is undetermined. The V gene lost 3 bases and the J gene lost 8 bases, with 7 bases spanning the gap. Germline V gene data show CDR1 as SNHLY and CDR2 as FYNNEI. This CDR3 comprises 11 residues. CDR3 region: CASSETIEAFF. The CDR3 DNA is TGTGCCAGCAGTGAGACGATAGAAGCTTTCTTT. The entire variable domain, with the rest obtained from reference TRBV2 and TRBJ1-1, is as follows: EPEVTQTPSHQVTQMGQEVILRCVPISNHLYFYWYRQILGQKVEFLVSFYNNEISEKSEIFDDQFSVERPDGSNFTLKIRSTKLEDSAMYFCASSETIEAFFGQGTRLTVV.